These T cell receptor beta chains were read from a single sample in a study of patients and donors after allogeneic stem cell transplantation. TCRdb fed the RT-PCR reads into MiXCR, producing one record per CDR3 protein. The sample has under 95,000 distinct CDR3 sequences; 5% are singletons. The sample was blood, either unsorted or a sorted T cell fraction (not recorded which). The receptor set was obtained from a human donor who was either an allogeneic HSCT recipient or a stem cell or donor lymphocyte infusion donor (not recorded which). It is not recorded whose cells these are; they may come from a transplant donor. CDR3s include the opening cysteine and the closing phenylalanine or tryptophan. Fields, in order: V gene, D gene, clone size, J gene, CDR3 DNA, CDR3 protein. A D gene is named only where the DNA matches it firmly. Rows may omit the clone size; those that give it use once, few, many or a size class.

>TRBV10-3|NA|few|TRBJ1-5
TGTGCCACGAAGGGGGACCCAGGGGATCAGCCCCAGCATTTT
CATKGDPGDQPQHF
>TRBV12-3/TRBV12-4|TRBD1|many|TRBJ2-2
TGTGCCAGCGGGACAGGGTTCACCGGGGAGCTGTTTTTT
CASGTGFTGELFF
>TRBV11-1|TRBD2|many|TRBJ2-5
TGTGCCAGCAGCTTAGGTATCAGCGGGAGACTCCAAGAGACCCAGTACTTC
CASSLGISGRLQETQYF
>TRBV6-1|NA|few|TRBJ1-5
TGTGCCAGCAGGCTTTACACGGGACAAGGGGGAAATCAGCCCCAGCATTTT
CASRLYTGQGGNQPQHF
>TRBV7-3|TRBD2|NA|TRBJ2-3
TGTGCCAGCAGCCCCTATGCGGGGGCAGATACGCAGTATTTT
CASSPYAGADTQYF
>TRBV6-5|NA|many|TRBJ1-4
TGTGCCAGCAGTTTGAGGGCAGCGACTAATGAAAAACTGTTTTTT
CASSLRAATNEKLFF
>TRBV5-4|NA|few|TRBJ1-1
TGTGCCAGCAGGCAGGACTTTACGAACACTGAAGCTTTCTTT
CASRQDFTNTEAFF
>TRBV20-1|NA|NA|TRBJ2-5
TGCAGTGCTCAACGGGGACCCAGGGAGACCCAGTACTTC
CSAQRGPRETQYF
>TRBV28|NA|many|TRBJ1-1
TGTGCCAGCAGTTTCTTTGGGCGGGCGGGCGGCACTGAAGCTTTCTTT
CASSFFGRAGGTEAFF
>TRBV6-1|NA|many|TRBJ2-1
TGTGCCAGCAGTGAAGCGTACGGCTTACGGTTCTTC
CASSEAYGLRFF
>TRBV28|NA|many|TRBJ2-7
TGTGCCAGCAGGCCTACCTTCTACGAGCAGTACTTC
CASRPTFYEQYF
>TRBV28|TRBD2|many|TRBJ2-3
TGTGCCAGCAGCTGGTCGGGAGGGCCGTCAGATACGCAGTATTTT
CASSWSGGPSDTQYF
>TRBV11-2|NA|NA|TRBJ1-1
TGTGCCAGCAGCTTAGGGGTTGTGGGGAAAGCTTTCTTT
CASSLGVVGKAFF
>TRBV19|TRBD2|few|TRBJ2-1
TGTGCCAGTAGTATAGATCGGGGACTAGCGGGAGGGCCTCGTCATGAGCAGTTCTTC
CASSIDRGLAGGPRHEQFF
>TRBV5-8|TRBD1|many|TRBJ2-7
TGTGCCAGCAGCTTCAAAGGGACAGCTTTCTACGAGCAGTACTTC
CASSFKGTAFYEQYF
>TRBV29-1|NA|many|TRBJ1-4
TGCAGCGGGTGCGATTCGGGTGAAAAACTGTTTTTT
CSGCDSGEKLFF
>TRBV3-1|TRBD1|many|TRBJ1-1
TGTGCCAGCAGCCCCTACGGGACAGGGGAAGCTTTCTTT
CASSPYGTGEAFF
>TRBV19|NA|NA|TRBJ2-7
TGTGCCAGTAGTCCCGATCCGGGACCGAACTACGAGCAGTACTTC
CASSPDPGPNYEQYF
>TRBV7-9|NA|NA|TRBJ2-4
TGTGCCAGCAGCCGATTTCGGGGATTGACCAAAAACATTCAGTACTTC
CASSRFRGLTKNIQYF
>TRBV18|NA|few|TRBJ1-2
TGTGCCAGCTCACCAACCCGGGGCTACTATGGCTACACCTTC
CASSPTRGYYGYTF
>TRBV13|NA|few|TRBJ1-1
TGTGCCAGCAGCCTCGACGGGGAGAACACTGAAGCTTTCTTT
CASSLDGENTEAFF
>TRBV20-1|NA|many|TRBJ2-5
TGCAGTGCTGCCTCCGGGGGCAATCGCGAGACCCAGTACTTC
CSAASGGNRETQYF
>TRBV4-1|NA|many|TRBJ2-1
TGCGCCAGCAGCCAGTCTAAGGGGCTCGAGCAGTTCTTC
CASSQSKGLEQFF
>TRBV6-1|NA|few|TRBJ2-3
TGTGCCAGCAGTGTTCTGCGACCGGGAGTCCCCGGGGATACGCAGTATTTT
CASSVLRPGVPGDTQYF
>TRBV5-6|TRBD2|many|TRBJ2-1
TGTGCCAGCAGCTTGGTGCGGGGGTACAATGAGCAGTTCTTC
CASSLVRGYNEQFF
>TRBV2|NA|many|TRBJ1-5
TGTGCCAGCAGTGAGTTACAGAACAATCAGCCCCAGCATTTT
CASSELQNNQPQHF
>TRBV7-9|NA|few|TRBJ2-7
TGTGCCAGCAGCATATCCTTCCGGGGCGAGCAGTACTTC
CASSISFRGEQYF
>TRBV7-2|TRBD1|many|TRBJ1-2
TGTGCCAGCAGCCCGGACAGGGGGTTGAGGGGCTACACCTTC
CASSPDRGLRGYTF
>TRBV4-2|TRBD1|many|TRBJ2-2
TGTGCCAGCAGCCCGCGGACAGGGGGGGCCTACACCGGGGAGCTGTTTTTT
CASSPRTGGAYTGELFF
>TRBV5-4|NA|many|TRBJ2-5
TGTGCCAGCAGCTTGAAGCTAGCACAAGAGACCCAGTACTTC
CASSLKLAQETQYF
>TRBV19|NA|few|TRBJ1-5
TGTGCCAGTAGTATCGGACAGAAGGCCTATAGCAATCAGCCCCAGCATTTT
CASSIGQKAYSNQPQHF
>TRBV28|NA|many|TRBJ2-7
TGTGCCAGCAGTCCCCCTGGTAGGACGGACTACGAGCAGTACTTC
CASSPPGRTDYEQYF
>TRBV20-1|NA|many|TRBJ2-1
TGCAGTGCTAGGGCGGGGCGAGGAGGGTCCTACAATGAGCAGTTCTTC
CSARAGRGGSYNEQFF
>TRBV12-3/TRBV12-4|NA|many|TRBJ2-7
TGTGCCAGCAGTTTATCGGGGTCCCAAATACCCTACGAGCAGTACTTC
CASSLSGSQIPYEQYF
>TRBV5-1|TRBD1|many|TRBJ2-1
TGCGCCAGCAATCTACAGGGGGCCAATGAGCAGTTCTTC
CASNLQGANEQFF
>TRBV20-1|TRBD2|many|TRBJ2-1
TGCAGTGCTCCGCTAGCGGGGGTTCACAATGAGCAGTTCTTC
CSAPLAGVHNEQFF
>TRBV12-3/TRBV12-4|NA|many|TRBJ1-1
TGTGCCAGCAGTACGGGAGCCCTGAACACTGAAGCTTTCTTT
CASSTGALNTEAFF
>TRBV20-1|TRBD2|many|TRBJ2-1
TGCAGTGCTAGTCCCCTGGGACTAGCGGTGGACAATGAGCAGTTCTTC
CSASPLGLAVDNEQFF
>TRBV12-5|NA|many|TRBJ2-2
TGTGCTAGTGGTTTGGGGGGATTAAGGCACGGGGAGCTGTTTTTT
CASGLGGLRHGELFF
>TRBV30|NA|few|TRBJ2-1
TGTGCCTGGAGTTTAACAGGGTTTGAGCAGTTCTTC
CAWSLTGFEQFF
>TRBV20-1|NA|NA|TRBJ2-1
TGCAGTGCTAGAGTAGTAGGCGGGGACCAGTACAATGAGCAGTTCTTC
CSARVVGGDQYNEQFF
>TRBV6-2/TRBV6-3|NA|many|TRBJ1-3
TGTGCCAGCAGCTTAGGACAACGAGGAAACACCATATATTTT
CASSLGQRGNTIYF
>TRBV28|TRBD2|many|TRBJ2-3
TGTGCCAGCAGTTTAGCTAGCGGGAGCCCCACAGATACGCAGTATTTT
CASSLASGSPTDTQYF
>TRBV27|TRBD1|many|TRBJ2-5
TGTGCCAGCAGTTCGACAGGGGTATGGGAGACCCAGTACTTC
CASSSTGVWETQYF
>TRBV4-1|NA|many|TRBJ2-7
TGCGCCAGCAGCCAAGTGGGAACAGGGAGACACGAGCAGTACTTC
CASSQVGTGRHEQYF
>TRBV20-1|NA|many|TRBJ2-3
TGCAGTGCCCCTACCGGGACTAGCACAGATACGCAGTATTTT
CSAPTGTSTDTQYF
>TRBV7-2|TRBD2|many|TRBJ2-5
TGTGCCAGCAGCTTAGTAGCGGGGGGCCAAGAGACCCAGTACTTC
CASSLVAGGQETQYF
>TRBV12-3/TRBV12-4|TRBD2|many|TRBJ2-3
TGTGCCAGCAGGGGACTAGCGGGAGTGATGGGTACTAGCACAGATACGCAGTATTTT
CASRGLAGVMGTSTDTQYF